This TCR beta chain was retrieved from a study of T cells in Graves' hyperthyroidism and ophthalmopathy. Turning to the study itself: Peripheral blood sampling occurred at initial diagnosis, before any treatment.

This clonotype has at least ten counts. Its target is unknown. V gave up 6 bases and J gave up 8 bases, with 19 bases separating them. This CDR3 region has 14 residues. Study-wide findings and caveats: Ophthalmopathy was identified by the model a median about 6 months ahead of onset.

Amplification yielded TCR beta CDR3 regions, with RNA transcripts as the source. In the first-round RT-PCR of the TCR CDR3, the HTBI primer set was used. TCRdb reprocessed the multiplex PCR reads via MiXCR and lists one record per CDR3 protein. The sample consists of around 300,000 distinct CDR3 sequences, approximately 14% of them appearing once. Exclusion of patients followed from uncontrolled infection, other autoimmune disease, pregnancy or lactation. Used for diagnoses were clinical symptoms, serum thyroxine and TRAb, thyroid ultrasound and orbital computed tomography. The sequenced sample was blood. The chain carries TRBV12-3 or TRBV12-4 and TRBJ1-2; weak D call: TRBD1 (5 bases). This receptor was obtained from a woman aged 40 to 50 with Graves' ophthalmopathy. Here the CDR3 reads CASSGGTNLRGYTF. The DNA for the CDR3 is TGTGCCAGCAGCGGGGGGACGAATTTGAGGGGCTACACCTTC.